This paragraph covers one TCR beta chain sequence. No cognate antigen has been identified for it. One base away there is no much larger clone; base qualities are not given. There are 16 amino acids in the CDR3, from cysteine to phenylalanine inclusive. The only DNA kept is the CDR3, 48 bases in frame from the first base. CDR1 is given as SGHAT and CDR2 as FQNNGV, both from the germline V gene. These data originate in a study of tumor-infiltrating lymphocytes in primary liver carcinoma (dated by TCRdb to 2015 to 2018). Context from the whole study: The five patients, three men and two women aged 30 to 69 years, had hepatocellular carcinoma (four) or combined HCC and intrahepatic cholangiocarcinoma (one). The five patients had tumors of stage T1-T3 N0M0, with maximum diameters ranging from about 4 to 11 cm. Samples yielded roughly 3.5 to 7.13 million productive TCRbeta reads; read depth did not differ significantly between tissue types. For each liver tumor, the study sampled five regions along with adjacent normal tissue and blood, and applied TCRbeta repertoire sequencing, expression microarrays and whole-exome sequencing. A total of roughly 35 specimens from 5 patients, comprising some 25 tumor regions, 5 adjacent noncancerous liver tissues and 5 peripheral blood samples, were covered by TCRbeta repertoire sequencing. To link TCRbeta repertoire diversity with the local molecular phenotype, the roughly 26 tumor region samples were profiled using Agilent mRNA microarrays. Reproducibility between technical replicate repertoires was high, with correlation coefficients above 0.95 and mean shared-clone rates around 0.88.

Total RNA and DNA were co-extracted without cell sorting from 20-30 mg of bulk tissue using the AllPrep DNA/RNA mini kit. Between late 2015 and early 2016, about five patients in China with histopathologically diagnosed primary liver carcinoma had surgical resection. Patients had chronic HBV infection and were treatment-naive at sampling. Each tumor was sampled at five spatially separated regions: the superior, inferior, left-lateral and right-lateral poles and the tumor centre. Histological examination found more than 85% viable tumor cells in every tumor sample. Each fresh piece of tumor and adjacent tissue was cut in two, with one half stored in RNAlater at -80 degrees C and the other half sent for histology. Starting from 450 to 500 ng total RNA, TCRbeta-specific cDNA was produced by reverse transcription with a constant-region primer and ProtoScript II reverse transcriptase. The TCRbeta libraries were prepared through three rounds of nested multiplex PCR following a slightly modified ARM-PCR procedure. Each of the first two PCR rounds ran for about 10 cycles and used multiplex TRBV1-TRBV30 forward primers together with a Cbeta reverse primer. Sample barcodes and Illumina adapters were attached in a final 25-cycle PCR using Deep VentR polymerase. Amplicons of 200-500 bp were gel-purified with a QIAquick gel extraction kit before sequencing. The TCRbeta amplicons were sequenced with 250-bp paired-end reads on an Illumina HiSeq 2500. Per the source publication's procedure: Quality trimming of reads was performed with Trimmomatic v0.33, and paired reads were merged with FLASH v1.2.11 so that full CDR3 sequences could be recovered. V, D and J germline segments were assigned to the rearranged TCRbeta sequences using MiGEC v1.2.1b. Clonotype statistics and Shannon-Wiener diversity indices were computed with VDJtools v1.0.0. Except for diversity analysis, only the 250 most abundant clonotypes of each sample were used in subsequent analyses to reduce sampling bias. TCRdb took the public reads, trimmed them with fastp at Q25, ran MiXCR for clone calling and kept in-frame beta chains. Every CDR3 protein is listed once, alongside the most common genes and DNA of its rows. The V and J calls reflect TCRdb's pipeline rather than the authors' work. The sample table lists roughly 120,000 distinct CDR3 sequences, around 64% of them with a count of one. Jointly, the top ten make up 8.4% of the sample.

Paper-wide results and their limitations: Compared with blood, tumors had a significantly larger share of the repertoire taken up by the top 250 clones (p = 0.039). Repertoire overlap was found to be higher between tumor regions (mean about 36%) than between tumor-adjacent (approximately 17%) or tumor-blood (about 14%) pairs, consistent with antigen-driven expansion. Only about 7-24% of top clones were found in all five regions of a tumor, suggesting spatial heterogeneity of tumor-infiltrating T cells. With just four to six patients in the study, the authors point out that the findings should be validated in a larger study. Only the TCR beta chain was sequenced, which likely underestimates true repertoire diversity because unpaired alpha chains were not captured. Since the samples were bulk and unsorted, there was no way to compare CD4+ and CD8+ T cell repertoires.

This TCR derives from a woman in her fifties or sixties with primary liver carcinoma and hepatitis B virus infection. Recombination connected TRBV11-2 to TRBJ2-7; TRBD2 agrees with 8 junctional bases. Sequenced material: liver tumor tissue from sampling region 3. The cell subset or site label for this specimen denotes: tumor region T3, left-lateral pole. The DNA sequence is given as TGTGTCTACAGCTACGGCGGGAGGACCTCGAGAAGCGAGCAGTACTTC. This is translated as CVYSYGGRTSRSEQYF.